The TCR beta chain under discussion was sequenced for a study of cytomegalovirus exposure and HLA in healthy donors. Whole-study results and caveats: A later analysis found that most CMV-associated TCR beta chains appeared HLA-restricted. The majority of TCR sequences were rare, yet some public TCRs appeared in many donors.

On this clone: The antigen is not known.

The germline V gene encodes CDR1 LGHNT and CDR2 FRNRAP. The CDR3 consists of 14 residues. V was trimmed by 1 base and J by 5 bases, leaving 10 bases between them. PCR primers comprised 60 Vbeta and 13 Jbeta primers. The method was immunoSEQ multiplex PCR; TCRdb's version includes in-frame clones alone and lacks a portion of them. The sample lists 100,000 to 150,000 clones, about 71% seen once, with 3% to 3.5% in the top ten. The TCR was taken from a woman between 45 and 60 years old in good health and CMV-seronegative. The source material was PBMCs. The chain couples TRBV12-5 to TRBJ2-3; D is perhaps TRBD1 (6 bases). The CDR3 is CASGLGPRGDTQYF. As DNA, the CDR3 is TGTGCTAGTGGTTTGGGCCCCAGGGGAGATACGCAGTATTTT.